Following are 19 T cell receptor beta chains from one sample sequenced in a study of cytomegalovirus exposure and HLA in healthy donors. PCR amplification relied on 60 Vbeta primers (plus 13 Jbeta primers). Produced via immunoSEQ multiplex PCR; TCRdb's table is partial and in-frame only. The sample holds approximately 140,000 clones, about 76% seen once. What was sequenced was PBMCs. The receptors originated from a human donor in good health.

V is TRBV18 and J is TRBJ1-2; D gene ambiguous. CDR3 length: 21 residues. The ends were cut back, 5 bases at V and 6 bases at J, with 37 bases in the middle. CDR1 is KGHSH, CDR2 LQKENI, per germline. The DNA of the CDR3 is TGTGCCAGCTCAGCGCTCCCCACCCGGACGGGAGGGTTGTTTGATCGTGATGGCTACACCTTC. Its protein is CASSALPTRTGGLFDRDGYTF.

This rearrangement joins TRBV19 to TRBJ1-2; D is unresolved. Germline loops: CDR1 LNHDA, CDR2 SQIVND (reference sequence). The ends were cut back, 3 bases at V and 9 bases at J, with 23 bases in the middle. CDR3 size: 16 residues. In nucleotides, the CDR3 is TGTGCCAGTAGTATGAATTCCTGGGAGGCAACACACAGCTACACCTTC. Translating gives CASSMNSWEATHSYTF.

The CDR3 here is CASSSLWGGVRSDTGELFF. The CDR3 DNA reads TGCGCCAGCAGCTCCTTGTGGGGGGGAGTCAGGAGCGACACCGGGGAGCTGTTTTTT. The chain is built from TRBV5-1 and TRBJ2-2; 7 bases map to TRBD2. V lost 3 bases and J lost 3; bases outside the gene matches: 17. Germline CDR1 is SGHRS and CDR2 is YFSETQ. There are 19 residues in the CDR3.

This clone came up a few times. V usage is TRBV6-5 and J usage is TRBJ2-5; perhaps TRBD2 as D (5 bases). The germline V gene has CDR1 MNHEY and CDR2 SVGAGI. The CDR3 sequence is 16 residues long. Deletions cut 0 bases from V and 5 bases from J, with 16 bases between. Here the CDR3 DNA reads TGTGCCAGCAGTTACTCTTTGTCGCTAGCCAGGGAGACCCAGTACTTC. This encodes CASSYSLSLARETQYF.

This clone was detected once. The J gene is TRBJ2-3, the V gene TRBV2; 14 bases are a match to TRBD2. This CDR3 contains 18 residues. Germline trimming cut 8 bases from V and 1 base from J; bases unmatched to any gene: 11. Germline lookup yields CDR1 SNHLY and CDR2 FYNNEI. In nucleotides, the CDR3 is TGTGCCAGCCAACCCGGGACTAGCGGGAGTTATGGCACAGATACGCAGTATTTT. It encodes CASQPGTSGSYGTDTQYF.

This sequence joins TRBV5-1 and TRBJ2-1; 7 nucleotides align to TRBD2. V gave up 1 base and J gave up 4 bases; unmatched junction bases: 8. The length of the CDR3 is 16 residues. Germline loops: CDR1 SGHRS, CDR2 YFSETQ. CDR3 sequence: CASSLLGGPNYNEQFF. In DNA form, the CDR3 reads TGCGCCAGCAGCTTGTTGGGAGGGCCTAATTACAATGAGCAGTTCTTC.

V and J are TRBV27 and TRBJ1-5; D uncertain. The germline V gene has CDR1 MNHEY and CDR2 SMNVEV (reference sequence). This CDR3 has 14 amino acids. V was cut by 4 bases and J by 0 bases, with 7 bases left in between. CDR3 protein: CASSWSGSNQPQHF. CDR3 DNA sequence: TGTGCCAGCAGTTGGTCCGGTAGCAATCAGCCCCAGCATTTT.

The chain combines TRBV7-6 with TRBJ1-4, with 8 bases that match TRBD1. Germline CDR1 reads SGHVS; CDR2 reads FNYEAQ. The CDR3 contains 14 residues. J was trimmed by 3 bases and V by 5 bases; bases with no gene match: 2. The CDR3 protein is CASSLDRANEKLFF. In DNA form, the CDR3 reads TGTGCCAGCAGCCTGGACAGGGCTAATGAAAAACTGTTTTTT.

The genes are TRBV7-6 and TRBJ1-5; D uncertain. V was pared by 4 bases and J by 7 bases, with 11 bases between. The CDR3 consists of 13 residues. Germline CDR1 reads SGHVS; CDR2 reads FNYEAQ. The CDR3 spells CASSSTQYQPQHF. The CDR3 bases are TGTGCCAGCAGCTCGACACAGTACCAGCCCCAGCATTTT.

The rearrangement joins TRBV2 to TRBJ2-1; 12 bases are shared with TRBD2. This CDR3 contains 15 residues. V dropped 6 bases and J dropped 4; count of bases not matched to a gene: 4. Germline V lookup: CDR1 SNHLY, CDR2 FYNNEI. The CDR3, as DNA: TGTGCCAGCAGGGGCCTAGCGGGGGGGTACAATGAGCAGTTCTTC. Residues: CASRGLAGGYNEQFF.

The chain joins TRBV6-1 to TRBJ1-5; TRBD1 matches 9 bases. Trimming took 3 bases from V and 4 from J; bases not matched to a gene: 7. Per the germline V gene, CDR1 is MNHNS and CDR2 is SASEGT. The CDR3 totals 16 residues. CDR3: CASSDAGTGWNQPQHF. Here the CDR3 DNA reads TGTGCCAGCAGTGACGCGGGGACAGGGTGGAATCAGCCCCAGCATTTT.

This clone was recorded a few times. This chain links TRBV11-3 with TRBJ2-7; 12 nucleotides match TRBD2. Trimming removed 4 bases from V and 1 base from J; junction bases left unmatched: 2. Germline V gives CDR1 SGHNT, CDR2 YENEEA. The CDR3 consists of 15 residues. The CDR3 DNA reads TGTGCCAGCAGCTCGGGACTAGCGGGTTCCTACGAGCAGTACTTC. This translates into CASSSGLAGSYEQYF. Based on the CDR3 plus reference TRBV11-3 and TRBJ2-7, the full variable domain is EAGVVQSPRYKIIEKKQPVAFWCNPISGHNTLYWYLQNLGQGPELLIRYENEEAVDDSQLPKDRFSAERLKGVDSTLKIQPAELGDSAVYLCASSSGLAGSYEQYFGPGTRLTVT.

J is TRBJ1-1 and V is TRBV27, with 10 positions matching TRBD1. The germline V gene encodes CDR1 MNHEY and CDR2 SMNVEV (reference sequence). The trim removed 2 bases at V and 12 bases at J, leaving 6 bases unmatched. The CDR3 is made up of 13 amino acids. CDR3 loop: CASSLVDRGRTFF. Written as DNA, the CDR3 is TGTGCCAGCAGTTTAGTGGACAGGGGGAGGACTTTCTTT.

The rearrangement links TRBV6-1 to TRBJ1-1; the D gene is possibly TRBD1 (6 bases). V was pared by 5 bases and J by 3 bases, with 13 bases between. The CDR3 extends over 14 amino acids. Per germline, CDR1 MNHNS and CDR2 SASEGT. For the CDR3, the DNA is TGTGCCAGCAGTCCTACAGGGTACGACACTGAAGCTTTCTTT. It codes for CASSPTGYDTEAFF.

The genes are TRBV14 and TRBJ2-5; D call uncertain. With 3 bases removed from V and 5 bases from J, the gap between germline ends came to 7 bases. Germline loops: CDR1 SGHDN, CDR2 FVKESK. The CDR3 totals 12 residues. The CDR3 region is CASSQIRETQYF. CDR3 DNA sequence: TGTGCCAGCAGCCAGATTCGGGAGACCCAGTACTTC.

The J gene is TRBJ2-3, the V gene TRBV19; TRBD2 matches 8 bases. Trimming removed 4 bases from V and 5 bases from J; junction bases left unmatched: 23. CDR1 LNHDA and CDR2 SQIVND come from the germline V gene (reference sequence). There are 20 residues in the CDR3. CDR3 in amino acids: CASSTRVWGRRGRRRDTQYF. In DNA, the CDR3 is TGTGCCAGTAGTACCCGTGTCTGGGGGCGTCGCGGGAGGAGGCGAGATACGCAGTATTTT. The full variable domain, in which reference TRBV19 and TRBJ2-3 provide the parts outside the CDR3, is DGGITQSPKYLFRKEGQNVTLSCEQNLNHDAMYWYRQDPGQGLRLIYYSQIVNDFQKGDIAEGYSVSREKKESFPLTVTSAQKNPTAFYLCASSTRVWGRRGRRRDTQYFGPGTRLTVL.

The V and J genes are TRBV5-1 and TRBJ2-7, with a weak D call TRBD1 (5 bases). The CDR3 totals 16 residues. CDR1 is SGHRS and CDR2 is YFSETQ in the germline V gene. The V gene lost 6 bases and the J gene lost 5 bases, with 24 bases spanning the gap. CDR3 sequence reads: CASNTIGASSPHEQYF. CDR3 nucleotides: TGCGCCAGCAACACCATTGGGGCTAGTTCCCCTCACGAGCAGTACTTC.

The rearrangement links TRBV2 to TRBJ1-5; D gene uncertain. Germline V lookup: CDR1 SNHLY, CDR2 FYNNEI. V shed 7 bases and J shed 0 bases, with 7 bases lying between them. The CDR3 contains 13 residues. CDR3: CASKENSNQPQHF. In DNA form, the CDR3 reads TGTGCCAGCAAGGAGAATAGCAATCAGCCCCAGCATTTT.

The rearrangement links TRBV25-1 to TRBJ1-2; D remains ambiguous. This CDR3 contains 14 residues. Trimming shortened V by 6 bases and J by 0 bases, and 11 bases separated the two germline ends. CDR1 is MGHDK and CDR2 is SYGVNS in the germline V gene. CDR3 sequence (DNA): TGTGCCAGCAGCTCCGGAACAGCTAACTATGGCTACACCTTC. Translated: CASSSGTANYGYTF.